This T cell receptor beta chain was recorded in a study of chemoradiotherapy in HPV16-positive cancers. For the study at large: Candidate HPV-specific T-cell clones and common TCR motifs came from functional assays in a couple of HPV16-positive patients. Study-level points and caveats: HPV-responsive T-cell expansion during chemoradiotherapy was linked to improved recurrence-free survival in HPV16-positive patients.

This clone has more than one count but fewer than ten. Its antigen is not identified. Samples were taken several times over chemoradiotherapy. Clones were read by immunoSEQ multiplex PCR, and TCRdb kept only the in-frame ones, dropping some. Of about 9,000 clones in the sample, approximately 84% were seen once. This sequence originates from a human donor with HPV-associated anogenital cancer. This sample comprised tumor tissue, obtained from a patient who underwent chemoradiotherapy.

CDR3 DNA: TGTGCCAGCAGCAAAGTTAGAGGGAGTCGTACCGGGGAGCTGTTTTTT. Amino acids: CASSKVRGSRTGELFF. The chain couples TRBV21-1 to TRBJ2-2; TRBD2, the D gene given by the table, was not confirmed from the DNA. TRBV21-1 is a known pseudogene. The CDR3 has 16 amino acids.